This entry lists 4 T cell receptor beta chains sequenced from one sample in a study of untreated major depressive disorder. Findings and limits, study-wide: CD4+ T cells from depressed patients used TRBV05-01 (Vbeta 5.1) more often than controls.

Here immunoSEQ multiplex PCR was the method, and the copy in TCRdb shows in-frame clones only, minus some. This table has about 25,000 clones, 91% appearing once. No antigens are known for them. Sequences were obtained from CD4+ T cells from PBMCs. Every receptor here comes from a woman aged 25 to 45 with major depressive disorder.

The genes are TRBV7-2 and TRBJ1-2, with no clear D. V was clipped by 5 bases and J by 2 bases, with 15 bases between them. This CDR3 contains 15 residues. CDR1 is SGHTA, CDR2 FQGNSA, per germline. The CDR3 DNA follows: TGTGCCAGCAGCCCCCGGGCTGCGAAGAACTATGGCTACACCTTC. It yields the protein CASSPRAAKNYGYTF.

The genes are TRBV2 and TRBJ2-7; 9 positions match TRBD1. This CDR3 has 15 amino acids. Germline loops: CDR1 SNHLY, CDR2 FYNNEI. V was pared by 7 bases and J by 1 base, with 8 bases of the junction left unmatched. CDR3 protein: CASTPDRGTSYEQYF. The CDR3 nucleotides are TGTGCCAGCACCCCGGACAGGGGTACATCCTACGAGCAGTACTTC.

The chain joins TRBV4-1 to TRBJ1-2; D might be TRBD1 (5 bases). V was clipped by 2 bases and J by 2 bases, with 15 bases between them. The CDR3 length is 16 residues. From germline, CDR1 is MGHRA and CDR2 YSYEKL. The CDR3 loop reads CASSQYSSGANYGYTF. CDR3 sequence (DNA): TGCGCCAGCAGCCAATATTCATCTGGGGCAAACTATGGCTACACCTTC.

The CDR3 nucleotides read TGCGCCAGCAGCCGTCTTCCACTCTCAGATACGCAGTATTTT. It encodes CASSRLPLSDTQYF. The J gene is TRBJ2-3, the V gene TRBV4-1; D unclear. The CDR3 has 14 residues. Germline lookup yields CDR1 MGHRA and CDR2 YSYEKL. V lost 4 bases to trimming and J lost 4 bases, with 12 bases between them.